This T cell receptor (beta chain) comes out of a study of Ad26.COV2.S vaccination and SARS-CoV-2 variants (dated by TCRdb to the early 2020s). Context from the whole study: Vaccine-arm donors came from COV1001, a multicentre, randomized, double-blind, placebo-controlled phase I-IIa trial of Ad26.COV2.S in healthy adults. Ad26.COV2.S was given intramuscularly at 5x10^10 or 1x10^11 viral particles, as a single shot or as two shots 56 days apart. TCRbeta repertoire sequencing was used to assess the specificity and breadth of SARS-CoV-2-reactive T cell receptors after Ad26.COV2.S vaccination. The TCR-sequenced set comprised approximately 32 samples: about 19 Ad26.COV2.S vaccine recipients, 5 placebo recipients and 8 SARS-CoV-2 convalescent individuals. Trial participants were randomized into five groups of five: low-dose or high-dose Ad26.COV2.S given once or twice, or placebo on both occasions. Throughout the experiments and outcome assessment, investigators stayed blinded to trial group allocation.

Relative to germline, V is 3 bases shorter and J is 1 base shorter, with 12 bases between their ends. Reading the germline V gene gives CDR1 KGHSH and CDR2 LQKENI. From the cysteine through the phenylalanine, the CDR3 covers 15 amino acids. The kept DNA is CDR3 alone, 45 bases in frame from the first base. The immunoSEQ Assay was used to sequence TCRbeta CDR3 regions. After extraction, genomic DNA underwent amplification by bias-controlled multiplex PCR, followed by high-throughput sequencing. The source study handled its data this way. Collapsing and filtering of sequences were performed to quantify the absolute abundance of each unique TCRbeta CDR3 region. T cell fraction was estimated by normalizing TCRbeta template counts to usable DNA, which was measured by amplifying reference genes present in all nucleated cells. Repertoire TCRs were annotated as SARS-CoV-2-specific when V gene, CDR3 amino acid sequence and J gene were exactly matched to a known reactive TCR set. The reference SARS-CoV-2 TCR set was derived from MIRA and filtered for enrichment in COVID-19-positive ImmuneCODE repertoires, a step that removed public or cross-reactive TCRs. Based on the MIRA antigens, annotated TCRs were further analysed at the level of specific ORF or position within ORF. Breadth was defined as annotated unique rearrangements over total unique productive rearrangements; depth was the summed frequency of those rearrangements. Group comparisons of TCR breadth used two-sided Wilcoxon rank-sum tests. What TCRdb holds here is the immuneACCESS table cut down to in-frame rearrangements. Part of the clones is not present; checked against another copy, under half of the missing clones reflect an unresolved V gene, and the others are unexplained. The V and J calls and clone size were taken over from that table, and D and trimming were inferred from the DNA. This sample has 300,000 to 400,000 clones in its table, and roughly 90% of those were observed once. Together, the top ten hold roughly 6% of the sample.

The full study reports these points: Spike-specific TCR breadth was higher in Ad26.COV2.S recipients than in placebo recipients (P = 0.0014). The authors noted that the TCR breadth and depth analyses may have underestimated total T cell responses. After vaccination, substantial breadth of spike-specific CD8+ and CD4+ T cell responses was reported. The study was not powered to compare responses between vaccine doses or regimens. Vaccine and placebo recipients had similar non-spike TCR breadth, a finding consistent with the vaccine containing only spike.

The treatment or condition label corresponds to: roughly 19 received Ad26.COV2.S at low or high dose, single or two shots; a few received placebo; per-sample allocation not given. For vaccine and placebo recipients, repertoires were sequenced using samples collected on day 63 after the first injection. Between 29 July and 7 August 2020, Cohort 1b enrolled around 24 adults aged 18-55 years at one site in Boston, USA. Ad26.COV2.S was a replication-incompetent adenovirus type 26 vector expressing a prefusion-stabilized SARS-CoV-2 spike protein from the original Wuhan strain. On this clone itself: Its antigen is not yet known. No much larger clone is present one base from it, and per-base qualities are unavailable.

This TCR came from a person between 18 and 65 years old who received the Ad26.COV2.S COVID-19 vaccine or a placebo. This specimen consisted of peripheral blood, obtained in a trial of Ad26.COV2.S vaccine versus placebo. The chain links TRBV18 with TRBJ1-1; a tentative D match to TRBD1 spans 6 bases. In nucleotide form, the sequence is TGTGCCAGCTCACCCGGAGGGGGAACGAACACTGAAGCTTTCTTT. Its translation is CASSPGGGTNTEAFF.